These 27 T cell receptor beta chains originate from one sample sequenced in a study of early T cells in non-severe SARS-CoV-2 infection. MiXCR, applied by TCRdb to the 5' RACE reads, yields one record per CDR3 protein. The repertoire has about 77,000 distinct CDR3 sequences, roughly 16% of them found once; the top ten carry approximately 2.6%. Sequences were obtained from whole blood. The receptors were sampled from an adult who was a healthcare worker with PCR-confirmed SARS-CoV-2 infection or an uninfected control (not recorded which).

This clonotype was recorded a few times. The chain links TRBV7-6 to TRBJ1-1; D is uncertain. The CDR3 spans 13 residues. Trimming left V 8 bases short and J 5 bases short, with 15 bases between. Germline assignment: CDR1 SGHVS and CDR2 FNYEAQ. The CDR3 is CASGKVLGTEAFF. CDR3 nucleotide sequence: TGTGCCAGCGGTAAGGTTCTCGGGACTGAAGCTTTCTTT.

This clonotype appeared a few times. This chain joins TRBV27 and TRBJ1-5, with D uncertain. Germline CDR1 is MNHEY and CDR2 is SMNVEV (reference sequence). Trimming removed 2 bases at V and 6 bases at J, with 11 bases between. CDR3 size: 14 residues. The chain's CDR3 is CASSLGGSGQPQHF. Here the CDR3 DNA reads TGTGCCAGCAGTTTAGGAGGATCGGGTCAGCCCCAGCATTTT.

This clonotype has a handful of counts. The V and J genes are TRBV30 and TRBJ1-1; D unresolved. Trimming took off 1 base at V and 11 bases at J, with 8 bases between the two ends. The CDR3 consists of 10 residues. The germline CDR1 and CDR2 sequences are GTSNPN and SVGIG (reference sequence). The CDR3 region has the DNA TGTGCCTGGAGTGGCTCGGCGGCTTTCTTT. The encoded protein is CAWSGSAAFF. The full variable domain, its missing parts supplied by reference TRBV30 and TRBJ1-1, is SQTIHQWPATLVQPVGSPLSLECTVEGTSNPNLYWYRQAAGRGLQLLFYSVGIGQISSEVPQNLSASRPQDRQFILSSKKLLLSDSGFYLCAWSGSAAFFGQGTRLTVV.

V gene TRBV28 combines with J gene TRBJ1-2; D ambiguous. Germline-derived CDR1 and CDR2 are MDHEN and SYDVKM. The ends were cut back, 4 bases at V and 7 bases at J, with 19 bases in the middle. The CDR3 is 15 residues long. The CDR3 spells CASSSPGYRWSGYTF. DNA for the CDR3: TGTGCCAGCAGTTCCCCGGGCTACAGATGGAGTGGCTACACCTTC.

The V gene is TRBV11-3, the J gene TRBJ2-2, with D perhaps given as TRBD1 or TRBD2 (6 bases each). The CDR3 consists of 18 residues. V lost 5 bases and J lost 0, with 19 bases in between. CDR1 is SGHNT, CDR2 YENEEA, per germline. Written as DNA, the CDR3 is TGTGCCAGCAGCGACACGGGTTGGGGGGCGCCGAACACCGGGGAGCTGTTTTTT. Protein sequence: CASSDTGWGAPNTGELFF. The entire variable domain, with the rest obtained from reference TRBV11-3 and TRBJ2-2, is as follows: EAGVVQSPRYKIIEKKQPVAFWCNPISGHNTLYWYLQNLGQGPELLIRYENEEAVDDSQLPKDRFSAERLKGVDSTLKIQPAELGDSAVYLCASSDTGWGAPNTGELFFGEGSRLTVL.

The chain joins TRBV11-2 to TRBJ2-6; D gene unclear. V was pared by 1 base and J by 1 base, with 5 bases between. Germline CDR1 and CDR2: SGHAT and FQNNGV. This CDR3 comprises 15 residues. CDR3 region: CASSLVGSGANVLTF. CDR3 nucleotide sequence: TGTGCCAGCAGCTTAGTAGGGTCTGGGGCCAACGTCCTGACTTTC.

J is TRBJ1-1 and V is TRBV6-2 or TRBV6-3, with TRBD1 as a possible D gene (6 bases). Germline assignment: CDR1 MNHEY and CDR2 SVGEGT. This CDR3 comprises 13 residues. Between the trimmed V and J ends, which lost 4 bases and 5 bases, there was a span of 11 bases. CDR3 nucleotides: TGTGCCAGCAGTTTAACAGGGAGAACTGAAGCTTTCTTT. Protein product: CASSLTGRTEAFF.

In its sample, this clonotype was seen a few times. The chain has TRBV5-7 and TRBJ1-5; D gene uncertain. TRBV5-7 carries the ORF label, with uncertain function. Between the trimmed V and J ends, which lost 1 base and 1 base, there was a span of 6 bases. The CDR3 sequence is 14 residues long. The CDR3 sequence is CASSLWHSNQPQHF. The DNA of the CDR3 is TGTGCCAGCAGCTTGTGGCACAGCAATCAGCCCCAGCATTTT.

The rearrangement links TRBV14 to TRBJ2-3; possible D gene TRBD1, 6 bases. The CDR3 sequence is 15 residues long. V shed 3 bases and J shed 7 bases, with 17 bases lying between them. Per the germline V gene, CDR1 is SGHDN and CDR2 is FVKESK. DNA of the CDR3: TGTGCCAGCAGCCAGGCACTAGGGGACATCTATACGCAGTATTTT. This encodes CASSQALGDIYTQYF. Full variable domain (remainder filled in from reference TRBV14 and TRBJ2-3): EAGVTQFPSHSVIEKGQTVTLRCDPISGHDNLYWYRRVMGKEIKFLLHFVKESKQDESGMPNNRFLAERTGGTYSTLKVQPAELEDSGVYFCASSQALGDIYTQYFGPGTRLTVL.

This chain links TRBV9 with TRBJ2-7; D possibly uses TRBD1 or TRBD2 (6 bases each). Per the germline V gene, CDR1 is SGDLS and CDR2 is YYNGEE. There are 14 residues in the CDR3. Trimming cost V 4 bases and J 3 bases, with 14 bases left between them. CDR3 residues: CASSPGGGYYEQYF. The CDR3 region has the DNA TGTGCCAGCAGCCCTGGAGGGGGATACTACGAGCAGTACTTC.

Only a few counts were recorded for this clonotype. The CDR3 here is CASSSFRGINTEAFF. The CDR3 bases are TGTGCCAGCAGCTCATTCAGGGGGATAAACACTGAAGCTTTCTTT. The chain has TRBV11-3 and TRBJ1-1; the match to TRBD1 covers 7 bases. J was trimmed by 2 bases and V by 4 bases; bases with no gene match: 7. Germline CDR1 reads SGHNT; CDR2 reads YENEEA. CDR3 size: 15 residues.

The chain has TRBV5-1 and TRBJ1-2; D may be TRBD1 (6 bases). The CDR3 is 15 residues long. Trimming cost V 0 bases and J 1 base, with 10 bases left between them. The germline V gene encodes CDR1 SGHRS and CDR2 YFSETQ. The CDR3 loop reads CASSLDRAVNYGYTF. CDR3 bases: TGCGCCAGCAGCTTGGACAGGGCCGTTAACTATGGCTACACCTTC.

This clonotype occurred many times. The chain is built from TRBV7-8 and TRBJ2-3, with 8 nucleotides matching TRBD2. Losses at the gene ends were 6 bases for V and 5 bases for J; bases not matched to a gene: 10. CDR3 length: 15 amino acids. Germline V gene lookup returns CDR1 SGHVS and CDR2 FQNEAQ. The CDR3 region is CASSLTGTSKDTQYF. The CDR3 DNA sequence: TGTGCCAGCAGTTTAACCGGGACTAGTAAAGATACGCAGTATTTT.

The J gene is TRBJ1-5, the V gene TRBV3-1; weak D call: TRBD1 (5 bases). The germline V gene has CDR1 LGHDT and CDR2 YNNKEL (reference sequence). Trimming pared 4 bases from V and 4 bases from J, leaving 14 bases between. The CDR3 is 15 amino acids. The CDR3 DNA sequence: TGTGCCAGCAGCCGAAACTCGGGGGAGAATCAGCCCCAGCATTTT. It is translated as CASSRNSGENQPQHF. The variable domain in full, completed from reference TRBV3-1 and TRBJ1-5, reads DTAVSQTPKYLVTQMGNDKSIKCEQNLGHDTMYWYKQDSKKFLKIMFSYNNKELIINETVPNRFSPKSPDKAHLNLHINSLELGDSAVYFCASSRNSGENQPQHFGDGTRLSIL.

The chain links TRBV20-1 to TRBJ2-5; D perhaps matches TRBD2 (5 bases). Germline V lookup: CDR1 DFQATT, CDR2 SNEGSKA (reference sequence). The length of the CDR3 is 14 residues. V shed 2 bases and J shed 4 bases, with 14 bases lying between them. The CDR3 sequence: CSARSNTGSETQYF. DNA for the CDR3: TGCAGTGCTAGATCGAACACGGGGTCAGAGACCCAGTACTTC.

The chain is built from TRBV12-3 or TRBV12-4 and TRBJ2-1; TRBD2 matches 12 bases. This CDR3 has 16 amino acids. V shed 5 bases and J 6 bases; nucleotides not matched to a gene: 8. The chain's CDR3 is CASSPTLAGGSNEQFF. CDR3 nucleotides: TGTGCCAGCAGTCCCACCCTAGCGGGGGGGAGCAATGAGCAGTTCTTC.

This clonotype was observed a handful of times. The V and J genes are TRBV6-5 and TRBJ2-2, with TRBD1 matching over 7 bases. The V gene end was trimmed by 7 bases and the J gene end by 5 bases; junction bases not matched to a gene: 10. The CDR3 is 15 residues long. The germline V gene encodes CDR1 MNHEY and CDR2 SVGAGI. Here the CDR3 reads CASKTDRTRTGELFF. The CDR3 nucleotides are TGTGCCAGCAAGACGGACAGGACGAGGACCGGGGAGCTGTTTTTT.

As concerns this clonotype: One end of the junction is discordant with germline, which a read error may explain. The CDR3 is CVSSIDSLVQYF. The DNA for the CDR3 is TGTGTCAGCAGCATAGACAGTCTGGTGCAGTACTTC. The chain couples TRBV7-9 to TRBJ2-7, with D possibly being TRBD1 (5 bases). The length of the CDR3 is 12 residues. CDR1 and CDR2 (germline): SEHNR, FQNEAQ (reference sequence).

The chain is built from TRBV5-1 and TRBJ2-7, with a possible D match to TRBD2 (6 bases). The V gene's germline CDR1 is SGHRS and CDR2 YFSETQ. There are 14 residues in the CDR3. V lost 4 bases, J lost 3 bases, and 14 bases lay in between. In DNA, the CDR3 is TGCGCCAGCAGCCGCCGGCTAGCGAGCTACGAGCAGTACTTC. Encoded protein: CASSRRLASYEQYF. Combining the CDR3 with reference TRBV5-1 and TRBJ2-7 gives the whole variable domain KAGVTQTPRYLIKTRGQQVTLSCSPISGHRSVSWYQQTPGQGLQFLFEYFSETQRNKGNFPGRFSGRQFSNSRSEMNVSTLELGDSALYLCASSRRLASYEQYFGPGTRLTVT.

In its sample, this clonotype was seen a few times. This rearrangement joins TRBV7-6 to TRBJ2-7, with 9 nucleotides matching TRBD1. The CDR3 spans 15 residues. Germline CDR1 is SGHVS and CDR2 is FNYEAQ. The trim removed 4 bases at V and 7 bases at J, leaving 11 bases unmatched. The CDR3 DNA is TGTGCCAGCAGCTCTAGGACAGGGGCGCACTGGGAGCAGTACTTC. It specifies CASSSRTGAHWEQYF.

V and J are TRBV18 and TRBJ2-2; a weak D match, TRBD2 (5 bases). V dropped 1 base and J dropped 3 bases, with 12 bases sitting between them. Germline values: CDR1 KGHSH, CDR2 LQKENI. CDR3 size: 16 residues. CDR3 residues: CASSPLGLSYTGELFF. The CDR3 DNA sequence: TGTGCCAGCTCACCACTTGGACTCTCCTACACCGGGGAGCTGTTTTTT.

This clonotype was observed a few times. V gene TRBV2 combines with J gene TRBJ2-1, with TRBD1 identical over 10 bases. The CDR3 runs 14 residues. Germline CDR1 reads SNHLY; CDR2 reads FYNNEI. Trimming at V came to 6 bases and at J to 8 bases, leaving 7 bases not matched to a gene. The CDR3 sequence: CASRGTGVLDEQFF. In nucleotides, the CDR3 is TGTGCCAGCAGAGGGACAGGGGTTTTGGATGAGCAGTTCTTC.

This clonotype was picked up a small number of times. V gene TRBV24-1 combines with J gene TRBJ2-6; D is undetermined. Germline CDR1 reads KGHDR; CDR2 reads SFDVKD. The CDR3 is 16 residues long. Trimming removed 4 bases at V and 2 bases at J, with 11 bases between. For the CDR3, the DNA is TGTGCCACCAGTGACCAGACATCAGCTGGGGCCAACGTCCTGACTTTC. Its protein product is CATSDQTSAGANVLTF.

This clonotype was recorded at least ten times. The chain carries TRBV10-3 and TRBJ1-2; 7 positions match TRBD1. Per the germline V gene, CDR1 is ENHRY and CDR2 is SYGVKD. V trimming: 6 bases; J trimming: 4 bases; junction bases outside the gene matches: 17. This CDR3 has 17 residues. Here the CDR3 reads CAIRIRGIAKLGYGYTF. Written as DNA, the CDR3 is TGTGCCATCAGGATCAGGGGGATCGCCAAGTTGGGCTATGGCTACACCTTC.

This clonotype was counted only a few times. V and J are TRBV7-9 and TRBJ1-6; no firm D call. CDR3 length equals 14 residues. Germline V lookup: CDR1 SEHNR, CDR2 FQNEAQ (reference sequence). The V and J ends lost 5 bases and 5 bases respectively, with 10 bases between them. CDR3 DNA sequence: TGTGCCAGCAGCCTCTATATAGATAATTCACCCCTCCACTTT. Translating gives CASSLYIDNSPLHF.

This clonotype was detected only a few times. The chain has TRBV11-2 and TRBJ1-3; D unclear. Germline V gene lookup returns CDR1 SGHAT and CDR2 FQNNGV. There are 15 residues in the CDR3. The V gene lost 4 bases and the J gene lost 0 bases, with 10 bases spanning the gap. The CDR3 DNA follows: TGTGCCAGCAGCTCGAGTAGTTTCTCTGGAAACACCATATATTTT. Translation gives CASSSSSFSGNTIYF.

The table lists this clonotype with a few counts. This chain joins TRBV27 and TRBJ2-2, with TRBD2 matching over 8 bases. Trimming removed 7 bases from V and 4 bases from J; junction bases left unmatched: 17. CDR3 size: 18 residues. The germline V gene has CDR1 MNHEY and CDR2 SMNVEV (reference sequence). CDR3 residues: CASTRTPGGGGFTGELFF. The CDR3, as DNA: TGTGCCAGCACCAGGACCCCGGGAGGGGGGGGGTTCACCGGGGAGCTGTTTTTT.